One sample yielded the 18 T cell receptor beta chains listed below, sequenced in a study of CD8 T cells in ankylosing spondylitis. TCRdb reprocessed the 5' RACE reads via MiXCR and lists one record per CDR3 protein. The sample shows about 340,000 distinct CDR3 sequences, under 15% of them seen only once. Material for sequencing was blood, either unsorted or a sorted T cell fraction (not recorded which). Receptors originate from a male donor with ankylosing spondylitis or in good health (not recorded which).

CDR3 sequence (DNA): TGTGCCAGCAGCCGCGACAGGGGGCTACTCTACGAGCAGTACTTC. Its translation is CASSRDRGLLYEQYF. J is TRBJ2-7 and V is TRBV3-1; 10 positions agree with TRBD1. This CDR3 has 15 residues. Trimming took 4 bases from V and 3 from J; bases not matched to a gene: 6. Per the germline V gene, CDR1 is LGHDT and CDR2 is YNNKEL (reference sequence).

This rearrangement joins TRBV10-3 to TRBJ2-3; D is possibly TRBD1 or TRBD2 (5 bases each). The V gene lost 4 bases and the J gene lost 1 base, with 12 bases spanning the gap. CDR1 is ENHRY, CDR2 SYGVKD, per germline. This CDR3 comprises 15 residues. CDR3 sequence: CAISAGTLGTDTQYF. CDR3 coding DNA: TGTGCCATCAGTGCAGGGACCCTCGGCACAGATACGCAGTATTTT.

This chain links TRBV5-1 with TRBJ2-5; TRBD1 or TRBD2 may be the D gene (5 bases each). The germline V and J ends were trimmed by 3 bases and 2 bases, with 14 bases remaining between them. Germline V gene lookup returns CDR1 SGHRS and CDR2 YFSETQ. This CDR3 is 15 amino acids long. The CDR3 loop is CASSSGTGPQETQYF. The CDR3 coding sequence is TGCGCCAGCAGCTCAGGGACCGGGCCACAAGAGACCCAGTACTTC.

This clonotype was counted only a few times. The rearrangement uses TRBV5-1 and TRBJ1-6; D unresolved. The V end was cut by 2 bases, the J end by 8 bases, with 8 bases between. The CDR3 length is 13 residues. Germline values: CDR1 SGHRS, CDR2 YFSETQ. This CDR3 reads CASSLRQDSPLHF. Written as DNA, the CDR3 is TGCGCCAGCAGCTTAAGACAAGATTCACCCCTCCACTTT.

The sample holds a few counts of this clonotype. J is TRBJ2-1 and V is TRBV20-1, with D hard to call. With 3 bases removed from V and 16 bases from J, the gap between germline ends came to 19 bases. CDR1 is DFQATT, CDR2 SNEGSKA, per germline (reference sequence). The CDR3 totals 12 residues. CDR3: CSARSLSAGSFF. In DNA form, the CDR3 reads TGCAGTGCTAGGAGTCTCAGCGCCGGCTCTTTCTTC.

The sample holds a few counts of this clonotype. The V call is TRBV10-3, the J call TRBJ2-7, with unresolved D. There are 13 residues in the CDR3. V was pared by 3 bases and J by 3 bases, with 9 bases between. Germline V gene lookup returns CDR1 ENHRY and CDR2 SYGVKD. The CDR3 DNA reads as TGTGCCATCAGTGACCTGGACGGCTACGAGCAGTACTTC. Protein product: CAISDLDGYEQYF.

There are a few counts of this clonotype. The chain employs TRBV5-6 and TRBJ2-7; D could derive from TRBD1 or TRBD2 (5 bases each). The V gene lost 3 bases and the J gene lost 6 bases, with 16 bases spanning the gap. Germline CDR1 SGHDT, CDR2 YYEEEE. The CDR3 loop spans 14 amino acids. CDR3: CASSSRDPRGEQYF. The DNA of the CDR3 is TGTGCCAGCAGCTCCCGGGACCCCCGAGGCGAGCAGTACTTC.

This clonotype occurred many times. The CDR3: CAIAQGNWGTEAFF. CDR3 sequence (DNA): TGTGCCATCGCTCAGGGGAATTGGGGCACTGAAGCTTTCTTT. The V and J genes are TRBV10-3 and TRBJ1-1; maybe TRBD1 (6 bases). Trimming removed 8 bases from V and 4 bases from J, with 17 bases in between. CDR1 is ENHRY and CDR2 is SYGVKD in the germline V gene. The CDR3 sequence is 14 residues long.

The chain recombines TRBV12-3 or TRBV12-4 with TRBJ1-3; D call uncertain. This CDR3 is 15 amino acids long. The ends were cut back, 6 bases at V and 2 bases at J, with 14 bases in the middle. The chain's CDR3 is CASSPLLSAGNTIYF. CDR3 coding DNA: TGTGCCAGCAGCCCCCTATTGTCCGCTGGAAACACCATATATTTT.

This clonotype was recorded a few times. The chain is built from TRBV10-3 and TRBJ1-4; 7 bases are shared with TRBD1. The CDR3 runs 13 residues. V was clipped by 10 bases and J by 7 bases; unmatched bases: 9. Germline CDR1 reads ENHRY; CDR2 reads SYGVKD. CDR3 region: CASTGAESEKLFF. The CDR3 coding sequence is TGTGCCAGCACAGGGGCGGAAAGTGAAAAACTGTTTTTT.

This clonotype occurred a few times. One junction end disagrees with the germline gene, perhaps due to a read error. V usage is TRBV7-6 and J usage is TRBJ2-5; 11 bases fit TRBD2. CDR1 SGHVS and CDR2 FNYEAQ come from the germline V gene. The CDR3 runs to 14 residues. Here the CDR3 reads CASRLAGGGETQYF. Here the CDR3 DNA reads TGTGCCAGCAGATTAGCGGGAGGGGGAGAGACCCAGTACTTC.

The V gene is TRBV5-6, the J gene TRBJ2-1; 14 bases map to TRBD2. The germline V gene has CDR1 SGHDT and CDR2 YYEEEE. The CDR3 spans 18 residues. The V gene end was trimmed by 4 bases and the J gene end by 1 base; junction bases not matched to a gene: 7. CDR3 region: CASSPTSGRAGSYNEQFF. In DNA, the CDR3 is TGTGCCAGCAGCCCGACTAGCGGGAGGGCCGGGTCCTACAATGAGCAGTTCTTC.

The rearrangement joins TRBV10-3 to TRBJ2-3, with 12 bases aligning to TRBD2. The germline gives CDR1 ENHRY, CDR2 SYGVKD. This CDR3 has 17 amino acids. Trimming at V came to 4 bases and at J to 1 base, leaving 6 bases not matched to a gene. DNA for the CDR3: TGTGCCATCAGTGGATCTAGCGGGAGGGTCGGCACAGATACGCAGTATTTT. Protein: CAISGSSGRVGTDTQYF.

The chain carries TRBV9 and TRBJ2-7; D is unclear. With 0 bases removed from V and 3 bases from J, the gap between germline ends came to 22 bases. The germline V gene encodes CDR1 SGDLS and CDR2 YYNGEE. The CDR3 sequence is 18 residues long. The chain's CDR3 is CASSVALETKGLLYEQYF. The CDR3 nucleotides are TGTGCCAGCAGCGTAGCCCTTGAAACTAAGGGCCTGCTCTACGAGCAGTACTTC.

This clonotype was counted between two and nine times. The chain combines TRBV4-2 with TRBJ2-2, with D uncertain. This CDR3 has 16 amino acids. Trimming stripped 0 bases from V and 0 bases from J, with 8 bases between. Germline V lookup: CDR1 LGHNA, CDR2 YNFKEQ. The DNA for the CDR3 is TGTGCCAGCAGCCAAGAGGCTGTAACGAACACCGGGGAGCTGTTTTTT. Amino acid sequence: CASSQEAVTNTGELFF.

The chain couples TRBV6-1 to TRBJ2-3; D unclear. Germline-derived CDR1 and CDR2 are MNHNS and SASEGT. V was cut by 4 bases and J by 5 bases, with 10 bases left in between. The CDR3 runs 13 residues. CDR3 protein: CASSGVPGDTQYF. CDR3 sequence (DNA): TGTGCCAGCAGTGGGGTACCGGGAGATACGCAGTATTTT.

This chain links TRBV6-6 with TRBJ2-7; either TRBD1 or TRBD2 may fit D (5 bases each). The V gene's germline CDR1 is MNHNY and CDR2 SVGAGI (reference sequence). V was trimmed by 2 bases and J by 0 bases, leaving 5 bases between them. The CDR3 totals 13 residues. The CDR3 here is CASSYGGSYEQYF. In DNA, the CDR3 is TGTGCCAGCAGTTACGGGGGCTCCTACGAGCAGTACTTC.

A single count supports this clonotype. The rearrangement joins TRBV6-2 or TRBV6-3 to TRBJ2-5, with 14 nucleotides matching TRBD2. The V segment lost 5 bases and the J segment 5 bases; nucleotides outside the gene matches: 7. CDR1 and CDR2 from the germline V gene are MNHEY and SVGEGT. This CDR3 is 16 amino acids long. CDR3 sequence reads: CASSPGTSGSWETQYF. The CDR3 nucleotides are TGTGCCAGCAGTCCCGGGACTAGCGGGAGTTGGGAGACCCAGTACTTC.